This T cell receptor beta chain was obtained from a study of blood T cells in healthy people across ages. Overall study results and limits: The study lacked donor CMV status, which possibly confounded expanded clonotype changes. Fewer expanded clones and more diversity marked long-lived versus aged donors.

Each donor gave approximately 9.1 milliliters of peripheral blood. Then a second PCR, running roughly 7 to 11 cycles, was carried out with a sample-barcoded 5' primer and a J-beta primer mix. TCRdb fed the 5' RACE reads into MiXCR, producing one record per CDR3 protein. The data hold about 970,000 distinct CDR3 sequences, with roughly 51% observed a single time. Remarks on this clonotype: Its antigen is not identified.

Germline assignment: CDR1 DFQATT and CDR2 SNEGSKA (reference sequence). Trimming left V 0 bases short and J 6 bases short, with 16 bases between. This CDR3 comprises 15 residues. This receptor was obtained from a woman in her fifties or sixties in good health. The sample comprised blood. This sequence joins TRBV20-1 and TRBJ2-3, with D perhaps matching TRBD2 (5 bases). The CDR3 bases are TGCAGTGCTAGAGATGACGGACTTCCTATGGATACGCAGTATTTT. Amino acid sequence: CSARDDGLPMDTQYF.